Each of the 15 T cell receptor beta chains below was sequenced from the same sample in a study of blood T cell repertoires in COVID-19 (TCRdb year 2020). The method behind the library was the immunoSEQ multiplex PCR assay. As stored in TCRdb, this immuneACCESS dataset retains in-frame rearrangements with V and J assigned. A fraction of the clones does not appear; measured against another copy, unresolved V genes explain less than half of the discrepancy, and the remainder lacks a known reason. This sample has over 70,000 clones in its table, and approximately 80% of those were observed once. 6.3% of the sample is taken by the ten largest. The sequencing input was peripheral blood. Receptor source: a man aged 70-80 years with COVID-19, enrolled during active disease.

The rearrangement links TRBV7-8 to TRBJ1-3, with unresolved D. This CDR3 has 14 residues. V lost 5 bases and J 0 bases, leaving 8 bases between the germline ends. Looked up from germline, CDR1 is SGHVS and CDR2 is FQNEAQ. In DNA form, the CDR3 reads TGTGCCAGCAGCGCCGGTGGCTCTGGAAACACCATATATTTT. Translated, it gives CASSAGGSGNTIYF. Filled out from reference TRBV7-8 and TRBJ1-3, the complete variable domain reads GAGVSQSPRYKVAKRGQDVALRCDPISGHVSLFWYQQALGQGPEFLTYFQNEAQLDKSGLPSDRFFAERPEGSVSTLKIQRTQQEDSAVYLCASSAGGSGNTIYFGEGSWLTVV.

A single count supports this clone. J is TRBJ2-5 and V is TRBV7-2; maybe TRBD2 (5 bases). Germline-derived CDR1 and CDR2 are SGHTA and FQGNSA. Trimming pared 2 bases from V and 5 bases from J, leaving 18 bases between. The CDR3 totals 16 residues. The DNA of the CDR3 is TGTGCCAGCAGCTTAAGAGGGCTAGTGGGAATGGAGACCCAGTACTTC. It yields the protein CASSLRGLVGMETQYF. Full variable domain (missing parts from reference TRBV7-2 and TRBJ2-5): GAGVSQSPSNKVTEKGKDVELRCDPISGHTALYWYRQSLGQGLEFLIYFQGNSAPDKSGLPSDRFSAERTGGSVSTLTIQRTQQEDSAVYLCASSLRGLVGMETQYFGPGTRLLVL.

The chain links TRBV5-1 to TRBJ2-1; 7 bases are a match to TRBD2. With 1 base clipped from V and 1 base from J, the junction kept 2 bases outside the gene matches. Germline CDR1 SGHRS, CDR2 YFSETQ. The CDR3 spans 15 residues. CDR3 coding DNA: TGCGCCAGCAGCTTGTGGCGGGAGTCCTACAATGAGCAGTTCTTC. It specifies CASSLWRESYNEQFF. Drawing the rest from reference TRBV5-1 and TRBJ2-1, the complete variable domain is KAGVTQTPRYLIKTRGQQVTLSCSPISGHRSVSWYQQTPGQGLQFLFEYFSETQRNKGNFPGRFSGRQFSNSRSEMNVSTLELGDSALYLCASSLWRESYNEQFFGPGTRLTVL.

The chain has TRBV20-1 and TRBJ1-4; the D is unclear. The CDR3 has 13 residues. With 5 bases removed from V and 8 bases from J, the gap between germline ends came to 15 bases. Germline lookup yields CDR1 DFQATT and CDR2 SNEGSKA (reference sequence). The CDR3 loop reads CSARGYLEEKLFF. In nucleotides, the CDR3 is TGCAGTGCTCGTGGATACCTCGAGGAAAAACTGTTTTTT.

This chain joins TRBV12-3 or TRBV12-4 and TRBJ2-1; D might be TRBD2 (5 bases). The length of the CDR3 is 13 residues. Trimming pared 0 bases from V and 10 bases from J, leaving 10 bases between. CDR3 amino acids: CASSLARAMEQFF. The CDR3 DNA follows: TGTGCCAGCAGTTTAGCGCGGGCTATGGAGCAGTTCTTC.

CDR3 sequence reads: CASSVLAGSSYEQYF. CDR3 coding DNA: TGTGCCAGCAGCGTACTAGCGGGAAGCTCCTACGAGCAGTACTTC. The chain employs TRBV28 and TRBJ2-7, with 10 bases aligning to TRBD2. Germline CDR1 reads MDHEN; CDR2 reads SYDVKM. The CDR3 has 15 residues. The ends lost 6 bases at V and 0 bases at J; junction bases unmatched: 5. Combining the CDR3 with reference TRBV28 and TRBJ2-7 gives the whole variable domain DVKVTQSSRYLVKRTGEKVFLECVQDMDHENMFWYRQDPGLGLRLIYFSYDVKMKEKGDIPEGYSVSREKKERFSLILESASTNQTSMYLCASSVLAGSSYEQYFGPGTRLTVT.

J is TRBJ2-7 and V is TRBV7-2; 8 bases line up with TRBD1. The junction had 11 bases not matched to a gene; V was cut back by 1 base and J by 9 bases. This CDR3 contains 15 residues. CDR1 and CDR2 (germline): SGHTA, FQGNSA. CDR3: CASSLVPGGGSGQYF. For the CDR3, the DNA is TGTGCCAGCAGCTTAGTGCCAGGGGGCGGTTCCGGGCAGTACTTC.

V is TRBV5-1 and J is TRBJ1-1; D unclear. This CDR3 spans 13 amino acids. V gave up 5 bases and J gave up 6 bases, with 14 bases separating them. In germline, CDR1 is SGHRS, CDR2 YFSETQ. The CDR3 DNA sequence: TGCGCCAGCAGATACGACACGTTCCCTGAAGCTTTCTTT. Translation: CASRYDTFPEAFF.

This clone has only a few counts. The chain carries TRBV4-2 and TRBJ2-7; 9 bases agree with TRBD1. Trimming took 0 bases from V and 2 from J; bases not matched to a gene: 8. Germline V gives CDR1 LGHNA, CDR2 YNFKEQ. The CDR3 loop spans 17 amino acids. CDR3 sequence (DNA): TGTGCCAGCAGCCAAGATCAGGGACAGGGCGGGACCTACGAGCAGTACTTC. Its translation is CASSQDQGQGGTYEQYF.

This clone was recorded once. The V gene is TRBV28, the J gene TRBJ1-2, with D possibly being TRBD1 (5 bases). V lost 3 bases and J lost 4, with 6 bases in between. The V gene's germline CDR1 is MDHEN and CDR2 SYDVKM. There are 12 residues in the CDR3. Here the CDR3 reads CASSLTAYGYTF. The CDR3 DNA sequence: TGTGCCAGCAGTTTGACAGCCTATGGCTACACCTTC.

This chain connects TRBV19 to TRBJ1-5, with D perhaps TRBD1 (6 bases). V was clipped by 5 bases and J by 0 bases, with 11 bases between them. CDR1 is LNHDA and CDR2 is SQIVND in the germline V gene (reference sequence). This CDR3 is 15 amino acids long. The CDR3 loop is CASSWTEYSNQPQHF. In DNA form, the CDR3 reads TGTGCCAGTAGTTGGACAGAGTATAGCAATCAGCCCCAGCATTTT.

The CDR3 protein is CASSRPGGNEQFF. The DNA of the CDR3 is TGTGCCAGCAGCCGACCAGGGGGCAATGAGCAGTTCTTC. This rearrangement joins TRBV12-3 or TRBV12-4 to TRBJ2-1; 7 nucleotides align to TRBD1. The CDR3 has 13 amino acids. Losses at the gene ends were 6 bases for V and 6 bases for J; bases not matched to a gene: 5.

The V gene is TRBV7-2, the J gene TRBJ2-7; TRBD2 matches 12 bases. The CDR3 has 16 amino acids. Germline CDR1 is SGHTA and CDR2 is FQGNSA. The J segment lost 0 bases and the V segment lost 3 bases, leaving 3 bases of the junction unmatched. The CDR3 sequence: CASSLTSGGSSYEQYF. The CDR3 bases are TGTGCCAGCAGCTTGACTAGCGGGGGAAGCTCCTACGAGCAGTACTTC.

The gene calls are TRBV4-2 and TRBJ2-6; TRBD2 aligns across 7 bases. The CDR3 has 18 residues. Germline V CDR1 and CDR2: LGHNA, YNFKEQ. V gave up 0 bases and J gave up 0 bases; unmatched junction bases: 5. CDR3 DNA: TGTGCCAGCAGCCAAGAACCAGCGGGGAGCTCTGGGGCCAACGTCCTGACTTTC. Protein sequence: CASSQEPAGSSGANVLTF.

The genes are TRBV19 and TRBJ1-1; D is unresolved. The CDR3 has 12 amino acids. The ends were cut back, 3 bases at V and 3 bases at J, with 5 bases in the middle. CDR1 and CDR2 (germline): LNHDA, SQIVND (reference sequence). CDR3 in amino acids: CASSIGYTEAFF. CDR3 in DNA: TGTGCCAGTAGTATCGGTTACACTGAAGCTTTCTTT.